This T cell receptor beta chain was sequenced in a study of T-cell memory formation after mild COVID-19. Background on the study: Largely, the TCR clusters proved donor specific. Study-wide points: A balance of CD4 and CD8 characterized clones contracting day 15 to 85, whereas later expanders leaned CD4+.

5'RACE with constant-segment primers built TCRalpha and TCRbeta cDNA libraries with UMIs. TCRdb called the 5' RACE reads again in MiXCR, with one record for every CDR3 protein. This table has approximately 480,000 distinct CDR3 sequences, around a sixth appearing once. As for this clonotype: The antigen is undetermined.

The sequencing sample was made of PBMCs or a T cell subset sorted from them (not recorded which). The clonotype was recovered from an adult woman who had mild COVID-19 (a few samples of this study predate the infection). Cell type and time point are not known.

The CDR3 here is CASSQSGSGGDTQYF. The CDR3, as DNA: TGTGCCAGCAGCCAAAGCGGGAGTGGGGGAGATACGCAGTATTTT. The gene calls are TRBV7-3 and TRBJ2-3; 8 bases line up with TRBD2. Germline V gives CDR1 SGHTA, CDR2 FQGTGA. CDR3 length: 15 residues. V gave up 5 bases and J gave up 5 bases; unmatched junction bases: 9.